This T cell receptor beta chain stems from a study of T cell responses to AZD1222 COVID-19 vaccine. Trimming removed 5 bases from V and 4 bases from J; junction bases left unmatched: 7. CDR1 and CDR2 (germline): SGHTA, FQGNSA. The CDR3 has 15 amino acids. Findings and caveats of the study: The donor group comprised mostly white British people and more females; the analysis possibly underestimated clonal diversity.

In the case of this clone: Antigen specificity is unknown.

Assay used: immunoSEQ multiplex PCR; TCRdb lists only in-frame clones, some missing. The sample lists more than 100,000 clones, 88% occurring once. This chain links TRBV7-2 with TRBJ2-7, with 11 nucleotides matching TRBD2. The TCR sequence derives from an adult in good health. Sequences were derived from peripheral blood, sampled on day 0 of AZD1222 vaccination. CDR3 residues: CASSASGLAVYEQYF. The DNA for the CDR3 is TGTGCCAGCAGCGCCTCGGGACTAGCGGTGTACGAGCAGTACTTC.